Following are 8 T cell receptor beta chains from one sample sequenced in a study of T cells in Graves' hyperthyroidism and ophthalmopathy. There were TCR beta CDR3 regions amplified from RNA transcripts. An initial round of RT-PCR targeting the TCR CDR3 relied on the HTBI primer set. A single record per CDR3 protein comes from TCRdb applying MiXCR to the multiplex PCR reads. The table lists approximately 410,000 distinct CDR3 sequences, roughly 15% of them singletons. The sequenced sample was blood. Source of these receptors: a man younger than 30 with Graves' ophthalmopathy.

This clonotype was seen only a few times. V gene TRBV4-2 combines with J gene TRBJ2-7; weak D call: TRBD2 (7 bases). V dropped 4 bases and J dropped 5 bases, with 24 bases sitting between them. The CDR3 consists of 17 residues. Germline CDR1 is LGHNA and CDR2 is YNFKEQ. CDR3 region: CASSPGGSGGARNEQYF. CDR3 in DNA: TGTGCCAGCAGCCCTGGGGGCTCGGGGGGCGCCAGAAACGAGCAGTACTTC.

This clonotype was counted between two and nine times. The V gene is TRBV7-6, the J gene TRBJ2-7; either TRBD1 or TRBD2 may supply D (5 bases each). The CDR3 has 14 residues. Trimming pared 3 bases from V and 6 bases from J, leaving 15 bases between. Germline V gene sequence: CDR1 SGHVS, CDR2 FNYEAQ. CDR3 amino acids: CASSLGVELSEQYF. DNA for the CDR3: TGTGCCAGCAGCTTGGGGGTTGAATTGTCCGAGCAGTACTTC.

This sequence joins TRBV4-2 and TRBJ2-5; D ambiguous. Germline CDR1 and CDR2: LGHNA and YNFKEQ. V was pared by 1 base and J by 4 bases, with 10 bases between. This CDR3 spans 14 amino acids. The CDR3 reads CASSQVGVRETQYF. The CDR3 region has the DNA TGTGCCAGCAGCCAAGTTGGGGTACGAGAGACCCAGTACTTC.

The genes are TRBV27 and TRBJ2-7; 10 bases map to TRBD1. The length of the CDR3 is 15 residues. Germline loops: CDR1 MNHEY, CDR2 SMNVEV (reference sequence). V shed 3 bases and J 3 bases; nucleotides not matched to a gene: 5. The CDR3 nucleotides read TGTGCCAGCAGTTTGGTCGGGACAGGGGTCTACGAGCAGTACTTC. It encodes CASSLVGTGVYEQYF.

In its sample, this clonotype was seen once. This rearrangement joins TRBV20-1 to TRBJ1-1; TRBD1 agrees at 7 bases. The CDR3 has 16 amino acids. Losses at the gene ends were 6 bases for V and 0 bases for J; bases not matched to a gene: 13. CDR1 DFQATT and CDR2 SNEGSKA come from the germline V gene (reference sequence). The CDR3 sequence: CSARGQLQGMNTEAFF. The DNA for the CDR3 is TGCAGTGCCCGGGGACAGCTTCAGGGTATGAACACTGAAGCTTTCTTT.

This clonotype showed up many times. The V gene is TRBV12-3 or TRBV12-4, the J gene TRBJ2-1; tentatively, D is TRBD2 (5 bases). This CDR3 is built from 12 residues. The V gene lost 7 bases and the J gene lost 9 bases, with 13 bases spanning the gap. The CDR3: CASKNRGIEQFF. CDR3 bases: TGTGCCAGCAAAAACCGGGGAATTGAGCAGTTCTTC.

Ten or more counts support this clonotype. The chain employs TRBV10-2 and TRBJ2-6; the D is unclear. This CDR3 is 16 amino acids long. V was pared by 2 bases and J by 4 bases, with 12 bases between. Germline assignment: CDR1 WSHSY and CDR2 SAAADI. The DNA for the CDR3 is TGCGCCAGCAGTGAGAGTGCATTAAAAGGGGCCAACGTCCTGACTTTC. It translates to CASSESALKGANVLTF.

The sample holds many counts of this clonotype. The chain recombines TRBV2 with TRBJ2-6, with D perhaps matching TRBD2 (5 bases). The CDR3 sequence is 17 residues long. The ends were cut back, 8 bases at V and 0 bases at J, with 17 bases in the middle. Germline values: CDR1 SNHLY, CDR2 FYNNEI. The CDR3 DNA sequence: TGTGCCAGCCTCCCTTATCCCACTAGCTCTGGGGCCAACGTCCTGACTTTC. As protein: CASLPYPTSSGANVLTF.